The 20 T cell receptor beta chains below all came from one sample that was sequenced in a study of cytomegalovirus exposure and HLA in healthy donors. Both 60 Vbeta primers and 13 Jbeta primers went into the PCR. The assay was immunoSEQ multiplex PCR, and TCRdb's table has in-frame clones only and misses some. In the table there are about 160,000 clones, 85% of which are singletons. The sample was PBMCs. These receptors were taken from a boy aged 2 to 10 in good health and CMV-seronegative.

The rearrangement joins TRBV5-1 to TRBJ2-2; D not certain. The CDR3 has 13 residues. V shed 0 bases and J shed 10 bases, with 10 bases lying between them. The germline gives CDR1 SGHRS, CDR2 YFSETQ. CDR3 in DNA: TGCGCCAGCAGCTTGGACTACCCCGCGGAGCTGTTTTTT. The encoded protein is CASSLDYPAELFF.

The DNA of the CDR3 is TGTGCCAGCAGTCCCTCGGGTGTCAATTCACCCCTCCACTTT. Translation gives CASSPSGVNSPLHF. The chain couples TRBV27 to TRBJ1-6; D remains ambiguous. This CDR3 spans 14 amino acids. Germline assignment: CDR1 MNHEY and CDR2 SMNVEV (reference sequence). V was trimmed by 5 bases and J by 7 bases, leaving 12 bases between them.

This clone appeared a few times. V usage is TRBV7-9 and J usage is TRBJ2-7; 7 bases map to TRBD1. The V gene end was trimmed by 4 bases and the J gene end by 3 bases; junction bases not matched to a gene: 3. CDR1 SEHNR and CDR2 FQNEAQ come from the germline V gene (reference sequence). This CDR3 is 13 amino acids long. CDR3 sequence: CASSSTGSYEQYV. The DNA of the CDR3 is TGTGCCAGCAGCTCGACAGGGAGCTACGAGCAGTACGTC.

The V call is TRBV23-1, the J call TRBJ1-1; a possible D gene is TRBD1 (5 bases). TRBV23-1 is identified as an open reading frame with a role that is uncertain. Trimming left V 3 bases short and J 2 bases short, with 13 bases between. This CDR3 has 15 amino acids. CDR3 sequence (DNA): TGCGCCAGCAGTCATCAGACAGAGAAAAACACTGAAGCTTTCTTT. This codes for CASSHQTEKNTEAFF.

V gene TRBV27 combines with J gene TRBJ1-1; D not resolved. V was pared by 3 bases and J by 1 base, with 15 bases between. Per the germline V gene, CDR1 is MNHEY and CDR2 is SMNVEV (reference sequence). There are 16 residues in the CDR3. CDR3 coding DNA: TGTGCCAGCAGTTTCGTCCCGCTTGTCGGGAACACTGAAGCTTTCTTT. The encoded protein is CASSFVPLVGNTEAFF.

The chain recombines TRBV2 with TRBJ1-6; 7 positions agree with TRBD1. CDR1 SNHLY and CDR2 FYNNEI come from the germline V gene. Trimming took 4 bases from V and 2 from J; bases not matched to a gene: 2. The CDR3 is 15 residues long. The CDR3 is CASSVTGAYNSPLHF. The CDR3 DNA follows: TGTGCCAGCAGTGTTACAGGGGCCTATAATTCACCCCTCCACTTT. The full variable domain, completed using reference TRBV2 and TRBJ1-6, is EPEVTQTPSHQVTQMGQEVILRCVPISNHLYFYWYRQILGQKVEFLVSFYNNEISEKSEIFDDQFSVERPDGSNFTLKIRSTKLEDSAMYFCASSVTGAYNSPLHFGNGTRLTVT.

This chain links TRBV11-2 with TRBJ2-4, with TRBD1 as a possible D gene (5 bases). Germline CDR1 reads SGHAT; CDR2 reads FQNNGV. The V end lost 1 base, the J end lost 15 bases, and 13 bases lay between the germline ends. This CDR3 has 12 residues. CDR3: CASSLVGPGLYF. In DNA form, the CDR3 reads TGTGCCAGCAGCTTAGTAGGTCCAGGGCTGTACTTC.

V gene TRBV23-1 combines with J gene TRBJ2-2; no clear D gene. TRBV23-1 carries the ORF label, with uncertain function. Trimming cost V 3 bases and J 7 bases, with 9 bases left between them. CDR3 length equals 13 residues. The CDR3 is CASSHRGSGELFF. The CDR3 DNA is TGCGCCAGCAGTCACCGAGGAAGCGGGGAGCTGTTTTTT.

V and J are TRBV9 and TRBJ2-1; D possibly corresponds to TRBD1 (5 bases). From germline, CDR1 is SGDLS and CDR2 YYNGEE. The CDR3 is 13 residues long. V was cut by 5 bases and J by 6 bases, with 12 bases left in between. CDR3 residues: CASSLGRANEQFF. The CDR3 region has the DNA TGTGCCAGCAGTCTCGGCAGGGCCAATGAGCAGTTCTTC.

This chain joins TRBV27 and TRBJ2-7, with D maybe TRBD2 (7 bases). Germline CDR1 and CDR2: MNHEY and SMNVEV (reference sequence). Trimming removed 2 bases from V and 5 bases from J, with 13 bases in between. The CDR3 has 14 amino acids. In DNA, the CDR3 is TGTGCCAGCAGTTTACTGGCGGGGGACAACGAGCAGTACGTC. Translated, it gives CASSLLAGDNEQYV.

This chain joins TRBV6-4 and TRBJ1-4, with D unresolved. V lost 5 bases and J lost 8, with 18 bases in between. Germline CDR1 is MRHNA and CDR2 is SNTAGT. CDR3 length: 15 residues. DNA for the CDR3: TGTGCCAGCAGTCTAAATGTGAGAGCAAAAGAAAAACTGTTTTTT. This codes for CASSLNVRAKEKLFF.

The sample holds a few counts of this clone. V usage is TRBV7-6 and J usage is TRBJ2-2, with D possibly matching TRBD1 (5 bases). The CDR3 loop spans 15 amino acids. Germline V gives CDR1 SGHVS, CDR2 FNYEAQ. V lost 1 base to trimming and J lost 5 bases, with 11 bases between them. The CDR3 protein is CASSLEGAWTGELFF. The CDR3 coding sequence is TGTGCCAGCAGCTTAGAAGGGGCGTGGACCGGGGAGCTGTTTTTT. The full variable domain, in which reference TRBV7-6 and TRBJ2-2 provide the parts outside the CDR3, is GAGVSQSPRYKVTKRGQDVALRCDPISGHVSLYWYRQALGQGPEFLTYFNYEAQQDKSGLPNDRFSAERPEGSISTLTIQRTEQRDSAMYRCASSLEGAWTGELFFGEGSRLTVL.

The count of this clone is one. The chain links TRBV7-9 to TRBJ2-7, with D possibly TRBD1 on 6 matching bases. Looked up from germline, CDR1 is SEHNR and CDR2 is FQNEAQ (reference sequence). The CDR3 contains 14 residues. V was trimmed by 4 bases and J by 0 bases, leaving 10 bases between them. The CDR3 protein is CASSSGHDSYEQYF. The CDR3 DNA reads TGTGCCAGCAGCTCGGGACACGACTCCTACGAGCAGTACTTC.

The chain combines TRBV7-7 with TRBJ2-1; 12 bases match TRBD2. V lost 4 bases to trimming and J lost 6 bases; unmatched junction nucleotides: 4. This CDR3 region has 15 residues. Germline loops: CDR1 SSHAT, CDR2 FNYEAQ (reference sequence). The CDR3 DNA is TGTGCCAGCAGCTCAGGACTAGCGGGGACCAATGAGCAGTTCTTC. It codes for CASSSGLAGTNEQFF. The variable domain in full, with the rest retrieved from reference TRBV7-7 and TRBJ2-1, is GAGVSQSPRYKVTKRGQDVTLRCDPISSHATLYWYQQALGQGPEFLTYFNYEAQPDKSGLPSDRFSAERPEGSISTLTIQRTEQRDSAMYRCASSSGLAGTNEQFFGPGTRLTVL.

V is TRBV11-2 and J is TRBJ2-3; 10 bases match TRBD2. The junction had 7 bases not matched to a gene; V was cut back by 5 bases and J by 2 bases. Germline V gene lookup returns CDR1 SGHAT and CDR2 FQNNGV. This CDR3 contains 16 residues. Here the CDR3 DNA reads TGTGCCAGCAGCCGAGCTAGCGGGGGAACCACAGATACGCAGTATTTT. Encoded protein: CASSRASGGTTDTQYF.

The chain recombines TRBV4-2 with TRBJ2-3, with TRBD2 matching 10 bases. CDR1 is LGHNA, CDR2 YNFKEQ, per germline. The J segment lost 5 bases and the V segment lost 1 base, leaving 6 bases of the junction unmatched. CDR3 size: 16 residues. The CDR3 region has the DNA TGTGCCAGCAGCCAAGCCACGCTAGCGGGAGTAGATACGCAGTATTTT. It codes for CASSQATLAGVDTQYF.

The J gene is TRBJ1-2, the V gene TRBV27; no firm D call. The CDR3 totals 12 residues. Germline values: CDR1 MNHEY, CDR2 SMNVEV (reference sequence). Trimming took 7 bases from V and 3 from J, leaving 9 bases between them. CDR3 sequence: CASMGEDYGYTF. The CDR3 DNA sequence: TGTGCCAGCATGGGAGAGGACTATGGCTACACCTTC.

The chain combines TRBV6-1 with TRBJ2-2; D uncertain. The CDR3 consists of 11 residues. Deletions cut 6 bases from V and 7 bases from J, with 6 bases between. Germline CDR1 and CDR2: MNHNS and SASEGT. This CDR3 is CASSFSGELFF. In DNA, the CDR3 is TGTGCCAGCAGCTTCAGCGGGGAGCTGTTTTTT.

V gene TRBV6-5 combines with J gene TRBJ1-6; 8 bases agree with TRBD1. The V and J ends lost 2 bases and 10 bases, in that order; junction bases with no gene match: 7. The CDR3 is 15 amino acids. Germline V CDR1 and CDR2: MNHEY, SVGAGI. In DNA, the CDR3 is TGTGCCAGCAGTTACACACAGGGGGGCAGCTCACCCCTCCACTTT. It encodes CASSYTQGGSSPLHF.

About this clone: The same CDR3 can be traced to other DNA sequences in this sample. CDR3 protein: CASSPGTGGNQPQHF. The CDR3 DNA reads TGTGCCAGCAGTCCCGGGACAGGTGGAAATCAGCCCCAGCATTTT. The chain is built from TRBV6-6 and TRBJ1-5; 8 nucleotides align to TRBD1. The CDR3 extends over 15 amino acids. CDR1 is MNHNY and CDR2 is SVGAGI in the germline V gene (reference sequence). J was trimmed by 4 bases and V by 5 bases; bases with no gene match: 7.